Below are 15 T cell receptor beta chains sequenced from a single sample in a study of monozygotic twins with inflammatory bowel disease. TCRdb re-called the 5' RACE reads, yielding one record per CDR3 amino acid sequence without DNA. This sample carries some 400,000 distinct CDR3 sequences, with approximately 2.4% going to the ten biggest clones. Material: blood. The receptors originated from a human donor with ulcerative colitis or Crohn's disease, or a healthy co-twin of an affected twin (not recorded which).

The chain uses TRBV6-1 and TRBJ2-1; checking the TCRdb D call of TRBD1 is not possible without DNA. CDR1 and CDR2 (germline): MNHNS, SASEGT. The length of the CDR3 is 16 residues. The CDR3 loop is CASSELGGLVYNEQFF.

This rearrangement joins TRBV19 to TRBJ2-6; TCRdb names TRBD1, which stays unverified in the absence of DNA. The germline V gene has CDR1 LNHDA and CDR2 SQIVND (reference sequence). CDR3 length: 14 residues. The CDR3 is CASWAGAGANVLTF.

This rearrangement joins TRBV12-3 or TRBV12-4 to TRBJ1-6; TCRdb returns TRBD1, unconfirmable since there is no DNA. This CDR3 is built from 14 residues. This CDR3 is CASSLGGIYSPLHF.

This chain links TRBV27 with TRBJ2-4; TCRdb proposes TRBD1, but this gene call is untestable without DNA. Germline CDR1 MNHEY, CDR2 SMNVEV (reference sequence). The CDR3 consists of 15 residues. CDR3 residues: CASSPQGPTGGIQYF.

The V gene is TRBV10-3, the J gene TRBJ2-7; the TCRdb call, TRBD2, lacks DNA for checking. Germline V lookup: CDR1 ENHRY, CDR2 SYGVKD. The CDR3 extends over 13 amino acids. The CDR3 loop is CAITPSGNYEQYF.

CDR3 sequence: CASRTARGTGNTIYF. The V and J genes are TRBV7-9 and TRBJ1-3; the TCRdb call, TRBD1, lacks DNA for checking. Per germline, CDR1 SEHNR and CDR2 FQNEAQ (reference sequence). CDR3 length: 15 residues. The whole variable domain, filled in from reference TRBV7-9 and TRBJ1-3, reads DTGVSQNPRHKITKRGQNVTFRCDPISEHNRLYWYRQTLGQGPEFLTYFQNEAQLEKSRLLSDRFSAERPKGSFSTLEIQRTEQGDSAMYLCASRTARGTGNTIYFGEGSWLTVV.

The chain employs TRBV6-5 and TRBJ2-2; the TRBD2 assignment by TCRdb is unverifiable without DNA. Germline lookup yields CDR1 MNHEY and CDR2 SVGAGI. This CDR3 spans 17 amino acids. The CDR3 region is CASSYSGLAANTGELFF.

The chain recombines TRBV6-5 with TRBJ1-5; TCRdb's D call, TRBD1, is unchecked because there is no DNA. The CDR3 runs to 15 residues. From germline, CDR1 is MNHEY and CDR2 SVGAGI. The CDR3 protein is CASRSRPEGSQPQHF.

The CDR3 sequence is CASSPTGTDIYTF. The V and J genes are TRBV12-3 or TRBV12-4 and TRBJ1-2; the TCRdb D gene call, TRBD1, has no DNA to confirm it. The CDR3 spans 13 residues.

CDR3 residues: CASSQDVAVAGADTQYF. This chain links TRBV4-2 with TRBJ2-3; absent DNA, TCRdb's TRBD2 call cannot be checked. Germline CDR1 and CDR2: LGHNA and YNFKEQ. This CDR3 is built from 17 residues.

The chain links TRBV12-3 or TRBV12-4 to TRBJ1-5. This CDR3 has 11 residues. The CDR3 sequence is CASSAAWAQHF.

The chain employs TRBV3-1 and TRBJ2-2; the D gene TCRdb calls, TRBD1, cannot be checked with no DNA. The CDR3 runs 15 residues. CDR1 is LGHDT, CDR2 YNNKEL, per germline (reference sequence). The CDR3 sequence: CASSQVSGATGELFF. Full variable domain (rest looked up from reference TRBV3-1 and TRBJ2-2): DTAVSQTPKYLVTQMGNDKSIKCEQNLGHDTMYWYKQDSKKFLKIMFSYNNKELIINETVPNRFSPKSPDKAHLNLHINSLELGDSAVYFCASSQVSGATGELFFGEGSRLTVL.

The chain links TRBV7-9 to TRBJ2-5; TCRdb outputs TRBD1, but without DNA this stays unchecked. Germline V gene data show CDR1 as SEHNR and CDR2 as FQNEAQ (reference sequence). The CDR3 has 16 amino acids. CDR3 loop: CASSFLTGGYQETQYF.

The chain joins TRBV7-2 to TRBJ2-3; TCRdb's assignment of TRBD1 cannot be checked, as there is no DNA. Germline V lookup: CDR1 SGHTA, CDR2 FQGNSA. CDR3 length: 16 residues. The CDR3 region is CASSTPRGIRTDTQYF.

The CDR3 spells CASSEAEYLAGPYEQYF. V and J are TRBV6-1 and TRBJ2-7; TCRdb gives TRBD2 as the D gene, but with no DNA this cannot be confirmed. The CDR3 is 17 residues long. Germline-derived CDR1 and CDR2 are MNHNS and SASEGT.